The rows below give T cell receptor beta chains drawn from one sample of a study of blood T cell repertoires in COVID-19. The assay was immunoSEQ multiplex PCR, and TCRdb's table has in-frame clones only and misses some. The sample holds about 160,000 clones, 65% to 85% seen once. Input material: PBMCs or T cells enriched from blood (not recorded which). All receptors come from a woman between 35 and 50 years old with acute COVID-19. CDR3s leave out the opening cysteine and the closing phenylalanine or tryptophan. Fields, in order: J gene, V gene, CDR3 protein.

J gene: TRBJ2-7; V gene: TRBV7-2; CDR3 protein: ASSTGSMNGEQY
J gene: TRBJ1-3; V gene: TRBV4-2; CDR3 protein: ASSPTGLSGNTIY
J gene: TRBJ1-4; V gene: TRBV5-1; CDR3 protein: ASSLAGRGDEKLF
J gene: TRBJ1-5; V gene: TRBV2; CDR3 protein: ASRQDRGGNQPQH
J gene: TRBJ2-2; V gene: TRBV2; CDR3 protein: ASSRLAVANTGELF
J gene: TRBJ1-1; V gene: TRBV7-9; CDR3 protein: ASSLFSQSGNEAF
J gene: TRBJ1-1; V gene: TRBV6-5; CDR3 protein: ASSYSAGYTEAF
J gene: TRBJ1-4; V gene: TRBV12-3/TRBV12-4; CDR3 protein: ASSFPREKLF
J gene: TRBJ2-7; V gene: TRBV30; CDR3 protein: AWTRDSRVYEQY
J gene: TRBJ2-1; V gene: TRBV12-3/TRBV12-4; CDR3 protein: ASSQMDEQF
J gene: TRBJ2-5; V gene: TRBV14; CDR3 protein: ASSQGWRVQETQY
J gene: TRBJ2-1; V gene: TRBV29-1; CDR3 protein: SVSTTSRAYNEQF
J gene: TRBJ1-2; V gene: TRBV19; CDR3 protein: ASSIEGVSYGYT
J gene: TRBJ2-3; V gene: TRBV30; CDR3 protein: AWSSGSDTQY
J gene: TRBJ2-1; V gene: TRBV18; CDR3 protein: ASSPSGLADNEQF
J gene: TRBJ2-7; V gene: TRBV29-1; CDR3 protein: SAKLDEQY
J gene: TRBJ2-5; V gene: TRBV3-1/TRBV3-2; CDR3 protein: ASSQLAGGPETQY
J gene: TRBJ2-1; V gene: TRBV14; CDR3 protein: ASSERVSLAGAYNEQF
J gene: TRBJ1-3; V gene: TRBV2; CDR3 protein: ASSEGQLSSSGNTIY
J gene: TRBJ1-1; V gene: TRBV28; CDR3 protein: ASSLAGVQAF
J gene: TRBJ1-5; V gene: TRBV2; CDR3 protein: ASSRGLQIPYSNQPQH
J gene: TRBJ1-2; V gene: TRBV7-9; CDR3 protein: ASSLSQGKGGYT
J gene: TRBJ2-1; V gene: TRBV2; CDR3 protein: ASSEPSGRSRSYNEQF
J gene: TRBJ2-1; V gene: TRBV9; CDR3 protein: ASSSSRLRSNEQF
J gene: TRBJ1-5; V gene: TRBV2; CDR3 protein: ASGTGANQPQH
J gene: TRBJ2-7; V gene: TRBV9; CDR3 protein: ASSVADLVSGRNYEQY
J gene: TRBJ2-2; V gene: TRBV7-6; CDR3 protein: ASSGSYTGELF
J gene: TRBJ1-1; V gene: TRBV6-5; CDR3 protein: ASRQGTEAF
J gene: TRBJ2-2; V gene: TRBV7-6; CDR3 protein: ASSAAGRNAGELF
J gene: TRBJ1-6; V gene: TRBV7-8; CDR3 protein: ASRDAGTANSPLH
J gene: TRBJ2-3; V gene: TRBV30; CDR3 protein: AWRESTDTQY
J gene: TRBJ2-5; V gene: TRBV2; CDR3 protein: ASSARSGYAATQY
J gene: TRBJ1-2; V gene: TRBV10-3; CDR3 protein: AISEGGTSYGYT
J gene: TRBJ1-1; V gene: TRBV18; CDR3 protein: ASSSLHGLTEAF
J gene: TRBJ2-2; V gene: TRBV28; CDR3 protein: ASRNSGGTGELF
J gene: TRBJ1-3; V gene: TRBV19; CDR3 protein: ASSRQSSGNTIY
J gene: TRBJ2-5; V gene: TRBV12-3/TRBV12-4; CDR3 protein: ASSSLSGRDQY
J gene: TRBJ2-1; V gene: TRBV10-3; CDR3 protein: AISEGERNEQF
J gene: TRBJ1-5; V gene: TRBV19; CDR3 protein: ASSIGGTFGQPQH
J gene: TRBJ1-2; V gene: TRBV5-1; CDR3 protein: ASSFFDSYGYT